A selection of T cell receptor beta chains follows, all from one sample in a study of OX40 agonist ivuxolimab in advanced cancers. Here immunoSEQ multiplex PCR was the method, and the copy in TCRdb shows in-frame clones only, minus some. The sample lists 100,000 to 120,000 clones, more than 70% occurring once. The source material was CD4+ or CD8+ T cells sorted from blood, sampled in a trial of the OX40 agonist ivuxolimab. Receptors originate from an adult with an advanced solid tumor such as melanoma, head and neck, liver or kidney cancer. CDR3s include the opening cysteine and the closing phenylalanine or tryptophan. Size tells how often a clone was seen (once, few, many) or the class of an expanded clone, and some rows leave it out.

CASSRRGEEKLFF TRBV19 few TRBJ1-4
CASSIKEYSNQPQHF TRBV19 once TRBJ1-5
CATSRDRGLQPQHF TRBV15 - TRBJ1-5
CASSRTSEAYNEQFF TRBV4-2 - TRBJ2-1
CASSSTGTYEQYF TRBV5-1 - TRBJ2-7
CAIRRTGEFTGELFF TRBV10-3 - TRBJ2-2
CASSVGWTGGISGNTIYF TRBV9 - TRBJ1-3
CASSLGRGLYGYTF TRBV5-4 - TRBJ1-2
CASSPTRNSEQYF TRBV7-2 - TRBJ2-7
CASSFGDGYTF TRBV28 few TRBJ1-2
CASSPNGPGRTEAFF TRBV7-9 - TRBJ1-1
CASSRSQGLSNQPQHF TRBV7-6 - TRBJ1-5
CAISESQESETQYF TRBV10-3 - TRBJ2-5
CASSQVLPGTNTEAFF TRBV14 - TRBJ1-1
CASIPGGRINYGYTF TRBV19 few TRBJ1-2
CASSQDRTGRTEAFF TRBV4-1 - TRBJ1-1
CASGKGSTNEQYF TRBV18 - TRBJ2-7
CASSLEIKNSGSYNEQFF TRBV5-8 once TRBJ2-1
CASSSSGVSTDTQYF TRBV5-1 - TRBJ2-3
CASRNYEQYF TRBV6-5 - TRBJ2-7
CASSSNLDSNQPQHF TRBV7-2 - TRBJ1-5
CASRSVGGREKLFF TRBV25-1 - TRBJ1-4
CASSQGANNEQFF TRBV2 - TRBJ2-1
CASSQGRPTETQYF TRBV4-3 - TRBJ2-5
CAWTRGHPGANVLTF TRBV30 once TRBJ2-6
CASSLGPGQPQHF TRBV6-4 once TRBJ1-5
CASRAYPLDYEQYF TRBV5-1 - TRBJ2-7
CASSMIYNEQFF TRBV19 - TRBJ2-1
CASSSDRVRTEAFF TRBV27 once TRBJ1-1
CASSPWTGDNEQFF TRBV9 - TRBJ2-1
CASSPTWGLQETQYF TRBV5-8 - TRBJ2-5
CASSLGAGETQYF TRBV7-3 - TRBJ2-5